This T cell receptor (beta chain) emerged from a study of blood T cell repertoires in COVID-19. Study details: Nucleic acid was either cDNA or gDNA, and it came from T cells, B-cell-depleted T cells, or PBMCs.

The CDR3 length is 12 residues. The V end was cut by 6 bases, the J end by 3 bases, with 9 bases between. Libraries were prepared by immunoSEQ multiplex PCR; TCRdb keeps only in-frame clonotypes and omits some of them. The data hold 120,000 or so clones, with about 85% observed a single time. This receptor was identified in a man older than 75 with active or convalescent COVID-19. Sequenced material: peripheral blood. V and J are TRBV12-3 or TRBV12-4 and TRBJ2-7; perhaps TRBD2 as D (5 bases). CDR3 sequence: CASSLDYYEQYF. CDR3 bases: TGTGCCAGCAGCCTAGACTACTACGAGCAGTACTTC.